These 16 T cell receptor beta chains share one sample of origin, sequenced in a study of T-cell reconstitution after alpha-beta-depleted transplantation in children. Preparing the TCRbeta library involved the use of unique molecular identifiers. TCRdb ran MiXCR on the PCR reads and lists one entry per CDR3 protein. The sample has 500,000 to 650,000 distinct CDR3 sequences; 9.5% to 12% are singletons. Sequences were derived from PBMCs, mostly from graft donor cells, sampled 180 days after TCRalphabeta/CD19-depleted stem cell transplant. The receptors were sampled from a female patient aged 2 to 10 who had a stem cell transplant for aplastic anemia, so the T cells may come from the graft donor.

This clonotype has at least ten counts. This chain uses TRBV7-2 with TRBJ2-1; 8 nucleotides line up with TRBD2. This CDR3 comprises 16 residues. Unmatched junction bases numbered 11, after V lost 3 bases and J lost 7 bases. From germline, CDR1 is SGHTA and CDR2 FQGNSA. CDR3 in DNA: TGTGCCAGCAGCTTTACGGGGGGGCCATATGGGAATGAGCAGTTCTTC. It yields the protein CASSFTGGPYGNEQFF.

The sample holds many counts of this clonotype. The chain employs TRBV4-2 and TRBJ2-7; tentative D call: TRBD2 (5 bases). V was cut by 2 bases and J by 3 bases, with 11 bases left in between. This CDR3 contains 14 residues. Germline CDR1 is LGHNA and CDR2 is YNFKEQ. For the CDR3, the DNA is TGTGCCAGCAGCCAACCCGACGGGGACTACGAGCAGTACTTC. It is translated as CASSQPDGDYEQYF.

The chain recombines TRBV25-1 with TRBJ2-1; a possible D gene is TRBD2 (5 bases). Germline CDR1 reads MGHDK; CDR2 reads SYGVNS. V lost 3 bases, J lost 0 bases, and 9 bases lay in between. The CDR3 runs to 15 residues. This chain's CDR3 is CASSETGTSYNEQFF. The DNA for the CDR3 is TGTGCCAGCAGTGAGACGGGAACCTCCTACAATGAGCAGTTCTTC. Variable domain in full (rest from reference TRBV25-1 and TRBJ2-1): EADIYQTPRYLVIGTGKKITLECSQTMGHDKMYWYQQDPGMELHLIHYSYGVNSTEKGDLSSESTVSRIRTEHFPLTLESARPSHTSQYLCASSETGTSYNEQFFGPGTRLTVL.

This chain links TRBV27 with TRBJ2-7; the D gene could be TRBD1 or TRBD2 (5 bases each). The CDR3 totals 14 residues. Between the trimmed V and J ends, which lost 4 bases and 6 bases, there was a span of 16 bases. CDR1 is MNHEY and CDR2 is SMNVEV in the germline V gene (reference sequence). The CDR3 reads CASSSRDRRGEQYV. The CDR3 coding sequence is TGTGCCAGCAGTTCCAGGGACCGGCGAGGCGAGCAGTACGTC.

This clonotype was recorded at least ten times. The chain is built from TRBV28 and TRBJ2-5; D is uncertain. This CDR3 contains 15 residues. Germline V gene lookup returns CDR1 MDHEN and CDR2 SYDVKM. The V end was cut by 7 bases, the J end by 2 bases, with 17 bases between. CDR3 protein: CASKPYFSEQETQYF. Here the CDR3 DNA reads TGTGCCAGCAAGCCCTACTTTTCGGAACAAGAGACCCAGTACTTC. Combining the CDR3 with reference TRBV28 and TRBJ2-5 gives the whole variable domain DVKVTQSSRYLVKRTGEKVFLECVQDMDHENMFWYRQDPGLGLRLIYFSYDVKMKEKGDIPEGYSVSREKKERFSLILESASTNQTSMYLCASKPYFSEQETQYFGPGTRLLVL.

The chain couples TRBV9 to TRBJ2-1, with TRBD2 matching over 16 bases. This CDR3 is 19 amino acids long. The germline CDR1 and CDR2 sequences are SGDLS and YYNGEE. Trimming at V came to 3 bases and at J to 8 bases, leaving 14 bases not matched to a gene. CDR3 DNA: TGTGCCAGCAGCGAACCGGGACTAGCGGGAGGGCAATCCCCGCATGAGCAGTTCTTC. Its protein product is CASSEPGLAGGQSPHEQFF.

This clonotype was seen more than once but under ten times. The chain employs TRBV21-1 and TRBJ2-7; the DNA was not used to check the table's D call, TRBD2. TRBV21-1 is shown as a pseudogene. The CDR3 contains 14 residues. CDR3 in amino acids: CASSNLDGRYEQYV. For the CDR3, the DNA is TGTGCCAGCAGCAATCTTGACGGGAGGTACGAGCAGTACGTC.

This clonotype came up many times. CDR3 protein: CASRTGTANTGELFF. The DNA for the CDR3 is TGTGCCAGCAGGACCGGGACAGCGAACACCGGGGAGCTGTTTTTT. The chain links TRBV12-3 or TRBV12-4 to TRBJ2-2, with TRBD1 identical over 7 bases. Germline trimming cut 6 bases from V and 0 bases from J; bases unmatched to any gene: 4. The CDR3 has 15 residues.

The chain joins TRBV5-1 to TRBJ1-4, with D perhaps TRBD1 (6 bases). CDR1 and CDR2 (germline): SGHRS, YFSETQ. The CDR3 consists of 15 residues. Trimming removed 2 bases from V and 4 bases from J, with 12 bases in between. The CDR3 DNA reads as TGCGCCAGCAGCTTCGACAGGTCGAGTAATGAAAAACTGTTTTTT. Its translation: CASSFDRSSNEKLFF.

The rearrangement joins TRBV6-5 to TRBJ2-1; possible D gene TRBD1, 5 bases. This CDR3 has 11 residues. The germline gives CDR1 MNHEY, CDR2 SVGAGI. V lost 6 bases, J lost 15 bases, and 15 bases lay in between. The CDR3 DNA is TGTGCCAGCAGACAGGCCGAAGAACTGTTCTTC. Translating it yields CASRQAEELFF.

This clonotype has more than one count but fewer than ten. This chain uses TRBV10-3 with TRBJ2-1, with D tentatively TRBD1 (5 bases). Trimming took off 4 bases at V and 1 base at J, with 14 bases between the two ends. Germline CDR1 and CDR2: ENHRY and SYGVKD. CDR3 size: 16 residues. The CDR3 loop is CAISAFRAWSYNEQFF. In DNA form, the CDR3 reads TGTGCCATCAGTGCATTCAGGGCTTGGTCCTACAATGAGCAGTTCTTC.

This clonotype has a handful of counts. The V and J genes are TRBV11-2 and TRBJ2-7; either TRBD1 or TRBD2 may supply D (6 bases each). Germline V gives CDR1 SGHAT, CDR2 FQNNGV. V was trimmed by 2 bases and J by 9 bases, leaving 17 bases between them. The CDR3 contains 14 residues. The CDR3 protein is CASSLHGGPQGQYF. In nucleotides, the CDR3 is TGTGCCAGCAGCTTACACGGGGGCCCCCAGGGGCAGTACTTC.

Concerning this clonotype itself: Mismatch with germline at one junction end may stem from a read error. This chain links TRBV9 with TRBJ2-2; D is possibly TRBD2 (6 bases). This CDR3 spans 16 amino acids. The germline V gene encodes CDR1 SGDLS and CDR2 YYNGEE. CDR3 sequence (DNA): TGTGCCAGCAGCGTAAGGGGTAGCGTTGGGACCGGGGGGCTGTTTTTT. This translates into CASSVRGSVGTGGLFF.

The chain has TRBV20-1 and TRBJ2-1; 11 bases agree with TRBD2. This CDR3 has 14 amino acids. Losses at the gene ends were 8 bases for V and 12 bases for J; bases not matched to a gene: 15. The V gene's germline CDR1 is DFQATT and CDR2 SNEGSKA (reference sequence). CDR3 nucleotides: TGCAGTTCCGCCGGGACTAGCGGCACAAGGACGCAGTTCTTC. Translation gives CSSAGTSGTRTQFF.

The chain uses TRBV27 and TRBJ2-1; no clear D gene. The germline gives CDR1 MNHEY, CDR2 SMNVEV (reference sequence). V shed 7 bases and J shed 6 bases, with 19 bases lying between them. CDR3 length: 15 amino acids. CDR3 coding DNA: TGTGCCAGCATTCCTGCCGATTTCATCCTCAATGAGCAGTTCTTC. Translated: CASIPADFILNEQFF.

The CDR3 region has the DNA TGCGCCAGCAGCTTGGTAATGGATACGCAGTATTTT. It yields the protein CASSLVMDTQYF. The chain carries TRBV5-1 and TRBJ2-3; D is ambiguous. The CDR3 is 12 residues long. Germline CDR1 and CDR2: SGHRS and YFSETQ. V was shortened by 0 bases and J by 6 bases, with 5 bases between the two germline ends.